This T cell receptor beta chain stems from a study of blood T cells in healthy people across ages (dated by TCRdb to 2013 to 2016). With regard to the full study: In model experiments, template switching captured about one uniquely barcoded TCR beta cDNA molecule for every two T cells. To track age-related changes in TCR beta repertoire diversity, the study relied on deep sequencing normalized with unique cDNA molecular identifiers. Four age groups were formed from the donors: young (average approximately 15 years), middle-aged (approximately 39), aged (over 55) and long-lived (about 80). To avoid experimental bias, donors of different ages were distributed randomly across sequencing lanes. Two additional independent replicas of 1 million unique cDNA reads from the same blood draw were analyzed for two donors (one aged 18 to 30 and one aged 80 or older).

For this clonotype: Its antigen target is currently unknown. No qualities accompany the bases; no much larger clone lies one base away.

Systemically healthy Caucasian individuals from Russia, 39 in total and aged 6 to 90 years, were included as donors. Ten milliliters of peripheral blood were drawn from each donor into EDTA-treated Vacutainer tubes. Ficoll-Paque density-gradient centrifugation was used to isolate PBMCs, with at least 6.5 million obtained per sample. Total RNA was extracted from PBMCs with Trizol reagent, with at least 6 micrograms obtained per sample. For every donor, flow cytometry on a PBMC aliquot measured the percentage of naive CD45RAhigh/CD27high T cells. Points the paper makes about the study in general: A strong correlation was found between observed TCR beta diversity and the percentage of naive T cells measured by flow cytometry. Compared with the aged group, the long-lived group had more naive CD4+ T cells, fewer expanded clones and increased TCR diversity, a pattern suggesting age selection. Observed TCR beta diversity per million T cells fell roughly linearly with age, and a significant reduction was already apparent by age around 39. Since profiling was done on bulk unsorted PBMCs, naive and antigen-experienced compartments could not be conclusively compared. Donor CMV infection status was unknown, potentially confounding age-related changes in expanded clonotypes. Total diversity estimates from one million sequenced T cells were considered lower bounds and underestimates.

The method was 5' RACE. For sequencing, an Illumina HiSeq 2500 was employed. A second PCR of roughly 6 to 11 cycles was run with a J-beta primer mix and a sample-barcoded 5' primer. A template-switch 5' adaptor carrying 12 random nucleotides introduced a unique molecular identifier onto each TCR beta cDNA molecule. At least 3 million CDR3-containing paired-end reads were obtained from each sample. First-strand cDNA was synthesized from all RNA with the Mint cDNA synthesis kit, primed by a TRBC-specific oligonucleotide. Following uracil-DNA glycosylase treatment, a first 18-cycle PCR with universal primers M1SS and BC2_uni_R was performed on all cDNA. The published analysis was carried out like this. For normalization, 1 million high-quality reads, each with a distinct molecular identifier, were randomly selected from each sample. Reads with shared molecular identifiers were discarded instead of being binned into consensus sequences. CDR3 identification, clonotype clustering and error correction used MiTCR with a Q25 quality threshold and the strictest error-elimination algorithm. A nonparametric unseen species model with Euler transformation was used to estimate lower-bound total TCR beta diversity. TCRdb passed the public sequencing reads through fastp at Q25 and MiXCR, retaining productive beta sequences. Records with the same CDR3 protein are collapsed into one entry carrying the most frequent genes and DNA. None of the V and J calls come from the authors' own analysis; TCRdb made them. This sample has around 990,000 distinct CDR3 sequences in its table, and more than 30% of those were observed once. Together, the top ten hold around 14% of the sample.

V gives up 0 bases and J gives up 7 bases, and the segment between their germline ends measures 12 bases. Reading the germline V gene gives CDR1 SNHLY and CDR2 FYNNEI. Inclusive of the bounding cysteine and phenylalanine, the CDR3 is 14 residues long. Of the read, only the CDR3 DNA is kept; its 42 bases are in frame from base 1. The sequenced sample consisted of blood. Recombination linked TRBV2 to TRBJ1-2; a tentative D match to TRBD1 spans 6 bases. This TCR was recovered from a man aged 18 to 29 in good health. CDR3 protein: CASSEAGEGGGYTF. Here is the DNA: TGTGCCAGCAGTGAAGCTGGGGAAGGGGGTGGCTACACCTTC.